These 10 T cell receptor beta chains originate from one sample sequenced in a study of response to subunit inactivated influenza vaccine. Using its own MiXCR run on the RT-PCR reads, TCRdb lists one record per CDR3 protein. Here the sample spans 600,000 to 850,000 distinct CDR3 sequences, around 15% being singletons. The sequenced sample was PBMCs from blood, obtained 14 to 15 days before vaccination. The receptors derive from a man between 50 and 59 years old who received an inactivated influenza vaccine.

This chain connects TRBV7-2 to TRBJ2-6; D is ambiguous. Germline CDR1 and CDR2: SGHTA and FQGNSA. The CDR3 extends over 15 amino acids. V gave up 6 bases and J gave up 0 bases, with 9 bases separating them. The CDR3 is CASSFTSSGANVLTF. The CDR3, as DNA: TGTGCCAGCAGTTTTACCAGCTCTGGGGCCAACGTCCTGACTTTC.

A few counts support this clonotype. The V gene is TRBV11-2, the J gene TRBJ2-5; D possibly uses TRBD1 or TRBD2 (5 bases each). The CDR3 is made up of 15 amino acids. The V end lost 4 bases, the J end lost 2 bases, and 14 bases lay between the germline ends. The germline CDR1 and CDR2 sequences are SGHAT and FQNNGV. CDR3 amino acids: CASSSLKGRQETQYF. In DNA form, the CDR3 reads TGTGCCAGCAGCTCCCTGAAGGGGAGACAAGAGACCCAGTACTTC.

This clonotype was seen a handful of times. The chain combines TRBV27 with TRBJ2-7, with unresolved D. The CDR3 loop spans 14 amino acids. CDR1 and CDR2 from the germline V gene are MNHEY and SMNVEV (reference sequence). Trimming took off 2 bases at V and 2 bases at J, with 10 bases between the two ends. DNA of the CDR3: TGTGCCAGCAGTTTAACCAGTCAAACCTACGAGCAGTACTTC. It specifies CASSLTSQTYEQYF.

The CDR3 nucleotides are TGTGCCAGCAGTGCCCCCACGCACGAGCAGTACTTC. Translated: CASSAPTHEQYF. The rearrangement uses TRBV2 and TRBJ2-7, with no clear D. This CDR3 is built from 12 residues. Germline V gene sequence: CDR1 SNHLY, CDR2 FYNNEI. Trimming left V 4 bases short and J 5 bases short, with 9 bases between.

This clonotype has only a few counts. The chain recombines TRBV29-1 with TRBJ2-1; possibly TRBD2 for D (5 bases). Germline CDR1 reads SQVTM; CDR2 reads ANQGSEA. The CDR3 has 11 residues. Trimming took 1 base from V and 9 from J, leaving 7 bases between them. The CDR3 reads CSVEVASEQFF. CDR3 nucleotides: TGCAGCGTTGAAGTAGCGAGTGAGCAGTTCTTC.

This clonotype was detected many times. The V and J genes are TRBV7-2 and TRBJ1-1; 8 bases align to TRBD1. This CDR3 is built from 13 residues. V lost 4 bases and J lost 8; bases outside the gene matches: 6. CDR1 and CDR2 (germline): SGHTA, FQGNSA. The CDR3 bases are TGTGCCAGCAGCTCAAGACAGGGGACGGAAGCTTTCTTT. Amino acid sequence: CASSSRQGTEAFF. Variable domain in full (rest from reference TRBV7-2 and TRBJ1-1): GAGVSQSPSNKVTEKGKDVELRCDPISGHTALYWYRQSLGQGLEFLIYFQGNSAPDKSGLPSDRFSAERTGGSVSTLTIQRTQQEDSAVYLCASSSRQGTEAFFGQGTRLTVV.

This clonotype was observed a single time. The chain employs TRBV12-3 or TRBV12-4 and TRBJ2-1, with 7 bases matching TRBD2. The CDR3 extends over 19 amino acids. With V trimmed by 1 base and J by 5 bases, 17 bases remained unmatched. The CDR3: CASSLDPAASIAGDNEQFF. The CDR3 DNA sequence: TGTGCCAGCAGTTTAGATCCTGCGGCATCAATAGCGGGTGACAATGAGCAGTTCTTC.

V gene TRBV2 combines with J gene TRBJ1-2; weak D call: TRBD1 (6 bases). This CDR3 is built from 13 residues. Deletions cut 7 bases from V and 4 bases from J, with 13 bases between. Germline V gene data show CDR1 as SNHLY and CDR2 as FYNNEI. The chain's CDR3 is CASNVQGFYGYTF. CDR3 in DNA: TGTGCCAGCAACGTACAGGGATTCTATGGCTACACCTTC.

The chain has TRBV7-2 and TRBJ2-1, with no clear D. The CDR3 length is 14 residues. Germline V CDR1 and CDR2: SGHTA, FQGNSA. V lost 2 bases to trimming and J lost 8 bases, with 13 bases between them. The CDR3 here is CASSLFLASDEQFF. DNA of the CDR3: TGTGCCAGCAGCTTATTTTTGGCCTCGGATGAGCAGTTCTTC. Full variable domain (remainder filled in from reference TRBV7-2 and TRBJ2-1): GAGVSQSPSNKVTEKGKDVELRCDPISGHTALYWYRQSLGQGLEFLIYFQGNSAPDKSGLPSDRFSAERTGGSVSTLTIQRTQQEDSAVYLCASSLFLASDEQFFGPGTRLTVL.

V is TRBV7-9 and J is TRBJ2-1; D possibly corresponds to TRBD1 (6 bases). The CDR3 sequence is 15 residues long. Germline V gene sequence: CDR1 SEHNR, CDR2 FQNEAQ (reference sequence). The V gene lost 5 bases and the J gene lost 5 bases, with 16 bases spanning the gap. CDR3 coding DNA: TGTGCCAGCAGCCTCACAGGGTCTAGAAACAATGAGCAGTTCTTC. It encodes CASSLTGSRNNEQFF.